This T cell receptor beta chain came from a study of T cells in Graves' hyperthyroidism and ophthalmopathy. General study points: Peripheral blood also featured most of the thyroid clonotypes expanded above 0.001.

With 4 bases removed from V and 4 bases from J, the gap between germline ends came to 10 bases. The germline CDR1 and CDR2 sequences are SGHRS and YFSETQ. The CDR3 is made up of 13 amino acids. With respect to this clonotype: The antigen remains undetermined.

Progressors' blood was drawn at hyperthyroidism diagnosis, before ophthalmopathy symptoms. RNA transcripts served as the template for amplifying TCR beta CDR3 regions. HTBI primers drove first-round RT-PCR of the TCR CDR3. Each CDR3 protein is one row after TCRdb ran MiXCR on the multiplex PCR reads. This table has fewer than 450,000 distinct CDR3 sequences, roughly 17% appearing once. This rearrangement joins TRBV5-1 to TRBJ2-3; D not certain. The sample consisted of blood. The clonotype comes from a woman aged 30 to 39 with Graves' hyperthyroidism that later progressed to Graves' ophthalmopathy. The CDR3 sequence is CASSVDGSDTQYF. DNA for the CDR3: TGCGCCAGCAGCGTGGACGGTTCAGATACGCAGTATTTT.